This T cell receptor beta chain appears in the sequencing data of a study of identical twins. It was template switching that added a universal primer site, and there were unique molecular identifiers on the cDNA. Using its own MiXCR run on the 5' RACE reads, TCRdb lists one record per CDR3 protein. The sample lists some 630,000 distinct CDR3 sequences; roughly 7.2% were seen once. The ends were cut back, 1 base at V and 8 bases at J, with 9 bases in the middle. This CDR3 is 13 amino acids long. These sequences were also reported in another study, on yellow fever vaccine responses in identical twins.

The TCR was taken from a woman aged 18 to 35 in good health. V is TRBV12-3 or TRBV12-4 and J is TRBJ2-1; possibly TRBD2 for D (6 bases). Specimen: PBMCs. The CDR3 region is CASSLGEDYEQFF. In nucleotides, the CDR3 is TGTGCCAGCAGTTTAGGGGAGGACTATGAGCAGTTCTTC.